The 31 T cell receptor beta chains below were found in one sample sequenced in a study of T cells after somatic rescue of genetic block. Method: immunoSEQ multiplex PCR; TCRdb's copy keeps in-frame clones and lacks some. The sample gives about 68,000 clones, roughly 92% of which show up once; around 3% is in the top ten. The sequenced material came from peripheral blood mononuclear cells (PBMCs). These receptors came from a man aged 35 to 55.

The chain is built from TRBV19 and TRBJ2-3; D gene ambiguous. CDR3 size: 12 residues. V was clipped by 3 bases and J by 5 bases, with 6 bases between them. CDR1 is LNHDA and CDR2 is SQIVND in the germline V gene (reference sequence). The CDR3 loop reads CASSIWGDTQYF. The CDR3, as DNA: TGTGCCAGTAGTATTTGGGGAGATACGCAGTATTTT.

This chain links TRBV2 with TRBJ1-1; the D is unclear. This CDR3 spans 13 amino acids. Trimming cost V 2 bases and J 2 bases, with 6 bases left between them. Germline V lookup: CDR1 SNHLY, CDR2 FYNNEI. The CDR3 region has the DNA TGTGCCAGCAGTGAATTTCATAACACTGAAGCTTTCTTT. This codes for CASSEFHNTEAFF.

The chain links TRBV7-3 to TRBJ2-1; 8 nucleotides line up with TRBD1. The CDR3 extends over 15 amino acids. CDR1 and CDR2 (germline): SGHTA, FQGTGA. V shed 2 bases, J shed 4 bases, and the junction held 4 bases outside the gene matches. CDR3 nucleotides: TGTGCCAGCAGCTTAGGTGGACAGGGTTACAATGAGCAGTTCTTC. Its translation: CASSLGGQGYNEQFF.

The chain recombines TRBV9 with TRBJ2-5, with D possibly TRBD1 on 6 matching bases. The CDR3 extends over 13 amino acids. Trimming left V 4 bases short and J 3 bases short, with 10 bases between. Germline V lookup: CDR1 SGDLS, CDR2 YYNGEE. DNA for the CDR3: TGTGCCAGCAGCCCCTGGACAGAAGAGACCCAGTACTTC. As protein: CASSPWTEETQYF.

On this clone itself: Other nucleotide sequences from this sample produce the same CDR3. The V call is TRBV5-1, the J call TRBJ2-3; a possible D gene is TRBD2 (6 bases). Germline V gene data show CDR1 as SGHRS and CDR2 as YFSETQ. Between the trimmed V and J ends, which lost 0 bases and 2 bases, there was a span of 7 bases. The CDR3 runs 14 residues. The CDR3 loop reads CASSLGGLTDTQYF. CDR3 DNA: TGCGCCAGCAGCTTGGGGGGACTCACAGATACGCAGTATTTT.

The gene calls are TRBV7-8 and TRBJ2-5, with 7 nucleotides matching TRBD1. J lost 4 bases, V lost 6 bases, and 2 bases had no gene match. This CDR3 has 12 amino acids. Germline CDR1 and CDR2: SGHVS and FQNEAQ. The CDR3 bases are TGTGCCAGCAGGACAGGGTTAGAGACCCAGTACTTC. It codes for CASRTGLETQYF. Drawing the rest from reference TRBV7-8 and TRBJ2-5, the complete variable domain is GAGVSQSPRYKVAKRGQDVALRCDPISGHVSLFWYQQALGQGPEFLTYFQNEAQLDKSGLPSDRFFAERPEGSVSTLKIQRTQQEDSAVYLCASRTGLETQYFGPGTRLLVL.

This clone was observed once. The chain has TRBV7-9 and TRBJ2-2, with 14 nucleotides matching TRBD2. With V trimmed by 5 bases and J by 7 bases, 6 bases remained unmatched. CDR3 length: 16 residues. Germline V gene sequence: CDR1 SEHNR, CDR2 FQNEAQ (reference sequence). The CDR3 region is CASSEGTSGSFGELFF. The DNA of the CDR3 is TGTGCCAGCAGCGAAGGGACTAGCGGGAGTTTCGGGGAGCTGTTTTTT.

The J gene is TRBJ2-3, the V gene TRBV29-1; D is possibly TRBD1 (6 bases). CDR1 is SQVTM, CDR2 ANQGSEA, per germline. The CDR3 loop spans 14 amino acids. V gave up 5 bases and J gave up 3 bases, with 15 bases separating them. The CDR3 protein is CSVYQGSKTDTQYF. In nucleotides, the CDR3 is TGCAGCGTTTATCAGGGGTCAAAGACAGATACGCAGTATTTT.

The rearrangement joins TRBV7-9 to TRBJ1-6; 9 bases align to TRBD1. Unmatched junction bases numbered 8, after V lost 3 bases and J lost 8 bases. Germline CDR1 and CDR2: SEHNR and FQNEAQ (reference sequence). This CDR3 has 16 amino acids. The CDR3 sequence: CASSFSWGQGDSPLHF. The CDR3 DNA sequence: TGTGCCAGCAGCTTCAGTTGGGGACAGGGCGATTCACCCCTCCACTTT.

This clone has a single count. DNA for the CDR3: TGTGCCAGCCTCAAGGGGCAGGATAGCAATCAGCCCCAGCATTTT. Its translation: CASLKGQDSNQPQHF. The chain links TRBV7-3 to TRBJ1-5, with a weak D call TRBD1 (5 bases). Germline CDR1 reads SGHTA; CDR2 reads FQGTGA. V was cut by 8 bases and J by 0 bases, with 14 bases left in between. The CDR3 totals 15 residues.

The chain links TRBV7-2 to TRBJ2-5; either TRBD1 or TRBD2 may fit D (5 bases each). The CDR3 consists of 12 residues. Trimming removed 1 base from V and 7 bases from J, with 7 bases in between. Per the germline V gene, CDR1 is SGHTA and CDR2 is FQGNSA. The CDR3 sequence is CASSLGGGTQYF. The CDR3 bases are TGTGCCAGCAGCTTAGGTGGGGGGACCCAGTACTTC.

This chain uses TRBV4-1 with TRBJ1-6; D call uncertain. The V end lost 2 bases, the J end lost 14 bases, and 7 bases lay between the germline ends. The CDR3 length is 11 residues. CDR1 MGHRA and CDR2 YSYEKL come from the germline V gene. CDR3 amino acids: CASSQNGALHF. The CDR3 DNA reads TGCGCCAGCAGCCAAAACGGGGCCCTCCACTTT.

This clone was detected only once. This chain links TRBV30 with TRBJ1-1; D is perhaps TRBD1 (6 bases). V was cut by 3 bases and J by 3 bases, with 14 bases left in between. The CDR3 is made up of 14 amino acids. Germline CDR1 and CDR2: GTSNPN and SVGIG (reference sequence). The CDR3 sequence is CAWRRGGRDTEAFF. The CDR3 DNA sequence: TGTGCCTGGAGGAGGGGGGGCCGGGACACTGAAGCTTTCTTT.

The chain couples TRBV10-1 to TRBJ2-5; D unresolved. Trimming pared 8 bases from V and 2 bases from J, leaving 0 bases between. Germline assignment: CDR1 WNHNN and CDR2 SYGVQD (reference sequence). CDR3 length equals 9 residues. The CDR3 spells CASQETQYF. The CDR3 coding sequence is TGCGCCAGCCAAGAGACCCAGTACTTC.

The rearrangement joins TRBV7-8 to TRBJ2-1, with D perhaps assigned TRBD1 or TRBD2 (5 bases each). The V and J ends lost 4 bases and 4 bases respectively, with 17 bases between them. CDR3 length: 16 amino acids. Germline assignment: CDR1 SGHVS and CDR2 FQNEAQ. The chain's CDR3 is CASSSSLRGPYNEQFF. In DNA form, the CDR3 reads TGTGCCAGCAGCTCCTCACTCCGGGGCCCATACAATGAGCAGTTCTTC.

The chain has TRBV6-5 and TRBJ2-7; 9 nucleotides align to TRBD1. From germline, CDR1 is MNHEY and CDR2 SVGAGI. CDR3 length: 14 residues. The trim removed 5 bases at V and 3 bases at J, leaving 5 bases unmatched. This chain's CDR3 is CASSAGQGHYEQYF. Here the CDR3 DNA reads TGTGCCAGCAGTGCGGGACAGGGCCACTACGAGCAGTACTTC.

The gene calls are TRBV6-5 and TRBJ2-2; D ambiguous. CDR3 length: 12 residues. Between the trimmed V and J ends, which lost 6 bases and 2 bases, there was a span of 4 bases. CDR1 is MNHEY, CDR2 SVGAGI, per germline. CDR3 nucleotide sequence: TGTGCCAGCAGCCCAAACACCGGGGAGCTGTTTTTT. Residues: CASSPNTGELFF.

The J gene is TRBJ1-5, the V gene TRBV19, with D uncertain. V shed 3 bases and J shed 0 bases, with 12 bases lying between them. CDR3 length equals 16 residues. CDR1 is LNHDA and CDR2 is SQIVND in the germline V gene (reference sequence). The CDR3 DNA is TGTGCCAGTAGTATTCCGCCGGGTAATAGCAATCAGCCCCAGCATTTT. It is translated as CASSIPPGNSNQPQHF.

J is TRBJ2-7 and V is TRBV18, with 8 nucleotides matching TRBD1. Germline-derived CDR1 and CDR2 are KGHSH and LQKENI. The V and J ends lost 6 bases and 1 base, in that order; junction bases with no gene match: 5. CDR3 length equals 14 residues. The CDR3 DNA reads as TGTGCCAGCTCCCAGGGGGCCCAGTCCTACGAGCAGTACTTC. This encodes CASSQGAQSYEQYF.

V is TRBV7-2 and J is TRBJ2-3; D possibly corresponds to TRBD1 (6 bases). Germline values: CDR1 SGHTA, CDR2 FQGNSA. The CDR3 is made up of 14 amino acids. V was trimmed by 5 bases and J by 2 bases, leaving 11 bases between them. The CDR3 here is CASSKGQITDTQYF. The CDR3 coding sequence is TGTGCCAGCAGCAAAGGACAGATCACAGATACGCAGTATTTT. Combining the CDR3 with reference TRBV7-2 and TRBJ2-3 gives the whole variable domain GAGVSQSPSNKVTEKGKDVELRCDPISGHTALYWYRQSLGQGLEFLIYFQGNSAPDKSGLPSDRFSAERTGGSVSTLTIQRTQQEDSAVYLCASSKGQITDTQYFGPGTRLTVL.

The V gene is TRBV7-9, the J gene TRBJ1-1; weak D call: TRBD1 (5 bases). Trimming stripped 2 bases from V and 4 bases from J, with 20 bases between. In germline, CDR1 is SEHNR, CDR2 FQNEAQ (reference sequence). The CDR3 totals 17 residues. DNA for the CDR3: TGTGCCAGCAGCTTATGGAGGGCTCGGGGCGGATCCACTGAAGCTTTCTTT. The encoded protein is CASSLWRARGGSTEAFF.

This clone was counted a few times. This chain uses TRBV7-9 with TRBJ1-6, with D possibly being TRBD1 (5 bases). V lost 2 bases, J lost 3 bases, and 8 bases lay in between. The CDR3 sequence is 15 residues long. Germline values: CDR1 SEHNR, CDR2 FQNEAQ (reference sequence). CDR3 residues: CASSLRGNYNSPLHF. CDR3 DNA sequence: TGTGCCAGCAGCTTAAGGGGAAACTATAATTCACCCCTCCACTTT.

CDR3 bases: TGTGCCAGCAGCTTACAGACAGGGGGCACAGATACGCAGTATTTT. The encoded protein is CASSLQTGGTDTQYF. This chain connects TRBV7-9 to TRBJ2-3; 8 positions agree with TRBD1. CDR1 and CDR2 (germline): SEHNR, FQNEAQ (reference sequence). The V segment lost 2 bases and the J segment 1 base; nucleotides outside the gene matches: 2. The length of the CDR3 is 15 residues.

The chain has TRBV28 and TRBJ1-4, with D perhaps TRBD1 (6 bases). CDR3 length equals 13 residues. The V and J ends lost 5 bases and 4 bases respectively, with 8 bases between them. Germline CDR1 MDHEN, CDR2 SYDVKM. The CDR3: CASSTGLNEKLFF. In nucleotides, the CDR3 is TGTGCCAGCAGTACAGGGCTTAATGAAAAACTGTTTTTT.

This chain connects TRBV7-3 to TRBJ2-1; 10 bases map to TRBD2. V was clipped by 2 bases and J by 8 bases; unmatched bases: 3. This CDR3 comprises 14 residues. Germline values: CDR1 SGHTA, CDR2 FQGTGA. The CDR3 DNA follows: TGTGCCAGCAGCTTAGCACTAGCGGGGCATGAGCAGTTCTTC. Its protein product is CASSLALAGHEQFF. The complete variable domain, with remaining parts taken from reference TRBV7-3 and TRBJ2-1, reads GAGVSQTPSNKVTEKGKYVELRCDPISGHTALYWYRQSLGQGPEFLIYFQGTGAADDSGLPNDRFFAVRPEGSVSTLKIQRTERGDSAVYLCASSLALAGHEQFFGPGTRLTVL.

The table lists this clone with a count of one. The chain uses TRBV28 and TRBJ2-7; no definite D call. This CDR3 has 11 amino acids. Deletions cut 3 bases from V and 7 bases from J, with 7 bases between. Germline V gene data show CDR1 as MDHEN and CDR2 as SYDVKM. DNA for the CDR3: TGTGCCAGCAGTTTCATGAGGGAGCAGTACTTC. Encoded protein: CASSFMREQYF.

The V gene is TRBV7-7, the J gene TRBJ2-2; D uncertain. The V end lost 5 bases, the J end lost 5 bases, and 15 bases lay between the germline ends. The CDR3 totals 15 residues. The germline gives CDR1 SSHAT, CDR2 FNYEAQ (reference sequence). CDR3 residues: CASSPTTLPTGELFF. The CDR3 nucleotides read TGTGCCAGCAGCCCGACCACCCTTCCTACCGGGGAGCTGTTTTTT.

The chain joins TRBV7-6 to TRBJ1-3; a possible D gene is TRBD1 (5 bases). The germline V gene encodes CDR1 SGHVS and CDR2 FNYEAQ. The CDR3 totals 17 residues. The V and J ends lost 1 base and 0 bases respectively, with 13 bases between them. The CDR3 bases are TGTGCCAGCAGCTTAGGTTCTGGGGCTACCTCTGGAAACACCATATATTTT. Translated, it gives CASSLGSGATSGNTIYF.

The J gene is TRBJ2-5, the V gene TRBV11-2; D is ambiguous. CDR1 and CDR2 (germline): SGHAT, FQNNGV. The V gene lost 3 bases and the J gene lost 4 bases, with 9 bases spanning the gap. CDR3 length equals 13 residues. The CDR3 bases are TGTGCCAGCAGCTTGAGATCCCGAGAGACCCAGTACTTC. Translated: CASSLRSRETQYF. Full variable domain (outside the CDR3, taken from reference TRBV11-2 and TRBJ2-5): EAGVAQSPRYKIIEKRQSVAFWCNPISGHATLYWYQQILGQGPKLLIQFQNNGVVDDSQLPKDRFSAERLKGVDSTLKIQPAKLEDSAVYLCASSLRSRETQYFGPGTRLLVL.

This clone appeared once. The V gene is TRBV1, the J gene TRBJ1-2. TRBV1 corresponds to a pseudogene. CDR3 size: 17 residues. The CDR3 nucleotides are TGCACCAGCAGCCAAGTTTCCGGCCGAGTCAGTAACTATGGCTACACCTTC. Translation gives CTSSQVSGRVSNYGYTF.

This clone was observed a handful of times. This chain links TRBV19 with TRBJ1-5; 7 nucleotides line up with TRBD1. The length of the CDR3 is 14 residues. V trimming: 7 bases; J trimming: 6 bases; junction bases outside the gene matches: 9. Germline loops: CDR1 LNHDA, CDR2 SQIVND (reference sequence). CDR3 nucleotide sequence: TGTGCCAGTAAACTGACAGGGACTGCTCAGCCCCAGCATTTT. This sequence encodes CASKLTGTAQPQHF.